The 2 T cell receptor beta chains in this list originate from one sample, sequenced in a study of T cells in Graves' hyperthyroidism and ophthalmopathy. RNA transcripts served as the template for amplifying TCR beta CDR3 regions. The HTBI primer set served for first-round RT-PCR of the TCR CDR3. TCRdb fed the multiplex PCR reads into MiXCR, producing one record per CDR3 protein. This table has hundreds of thousands of distinct CDR3 sequences, roughly 50% appearing once. The sample comprised peripheral blood or thyroid tissue (not recorded which). Source of these receptors: a woman aged 18-29 years with Graves' hyperthyroidism.

This rearrangement joins TRBV20-1 to TRBJ1-1; tentatively, D is TRBD1 (6 bases). Per germline, CDR1 DFQATT and CDR2 SNEGSKA (reference sequence). The germline V and J ends were trimmed by 0 bases and 1 base, with 12 bases remaining between them. The CDR3 extends over 15 amino acids. The CDR3 DNA reads as TGCAGTGCTAGAGATCCGGCAGGGGAGAACACTGAAGCTTTCTTT. This sequence encodes CSARDPAGENTEAFF.

This clonotype was observed many times. The rearrangement links TRBV29-1 to TRBJ1-3; no reliable D call. The CDR3 loop spans 12 amino acids. The V gene's germline CDR1 is SQVTM and CDR2 ANQGSEA. V was shortened by 5 bases and J by 3 bases, with 8 bases between the two germline ends. The CDR3 sequence: CSVQFFGNTIYF. CDR3 bases: TGCAGCGTTCAGTTCTTTGGAAACACCATATATTTT.